This T cell receptor (beta chain) was sequenced for a study of regulatory T cells in long-lasting Graves disease. Findings of the study overall: Under persistent disease, TRBV28, TRBJ1-2 and TRBJ2-5 were used preferentially.

There are 13 residues in the CDR3. The germline V gene has CDR1 SQVTM and CDR2 ANQGSEA. V shed 6 bases and J shed 3 bases, with 14 bases lying between them. The table lists this clonotype with a few counts. Its antigen is currently unknown. Through Arm-PCR of CDR3 regions and iRepertoire HTBI primers, TCR beta libraries were built. TCRdb reanalysed the multiplex PCR reads using MiXCR and keeps one entry per CDR3 protein. The repertoire holds a few hundred thousand distinct CDR3 sequences, with 10% to 15% as singletons. Time point: newly diagnosed GD, antithyroid drugs for less than 3 months. RNA extracted from PBMCs served as the sequencing template. This sample also belongs to another study, concerning T cells in Graves' hyperthyroidism and ophthalmopathy.

This material consisted of peripheral blood mononuclear cells (PBMCs), taken at new diagnosis, from a patient treated with antithyroid drugs. The clonotype originates from a woman younger than 35 with Graves disease. The chain links TRBV29-1 to TRBJ1-2; D is possibly TRBD1 (6 bases). The CDR3: CSVHREDDYGYTF. DNA for the CDR3: TGCAGCGTGCACAGGGAGGACGACTATGGCTACACCTTC.